The 27 T cell receptor beta chains listed next were all sequenced from one sample in a study of T cell responses to AZD1222 COVID-19 vaccine. Produced via immunoSEQ multiplex PCR; TCRdb's table is partial and in-frame only. Of around 220,000 clones listed, roughly 94% are singletons. Sequencing was performed on peripheral blood, taken 28 days after the second dose of the MenACWY control vaccine. These TCRs come from an adult who received the MenACWY meningococcal vaccine as a control.

Note on this clone: The sample carries other DNA sequences with the same CDR3. This chain connects TRBV11-2 to TRBJ1-3; D is ambiguous. The V end lost 0 bases, the J end lost 2 bases, and 5 bases lay between the germline ends. The CDR3 sequence is 14 residues long. CDR1 and CDR2 (germline): SGHAT, FQNNGV. The CDR3 is CASSLDRAGNTIYF. As DNA, the CDR3 is TGTGCCAGCAGCTTAGATCGGGCTGGAAACACCATATATTTT.

The chain carries TRBV19 and TRBJ2-2; no reliable D call. The V end was cut by 6 bases, the J end by 1 base, with 6 bases between. Per germline, CDR1 LNHDA and CDR2 SQIVND (reference sequence). This CDR3 is built from 13 residues. The CDR3 protein is CASSWGNTGELFF. In DNA, the CDR3 is TGTGCCAGTAGCTGGGGGAACACCGGGGAGCTGTTTTTT. Filled out from reference TRBV19 and TRBJ2-2, the complete variable domain reads DGGITQSPKYLFRKEGQNVTLSCEQNLNHDAMYWYRQDPGQGLRLIYYSQIVNDFQKGDIAEGYSVSREKKESFPLTVTSAQKNPTAFYLCASSWGNTGELFFGEGSRLTVL.

The chain uses TRBV13 and TRBJ2-7, with D possibly matching TRBD2 (5 bases). The V end was cut by 5 bases, the J end by 3 bases, with 8 bases between. The germline V gene encodes CDR1 PRHDT and CDR2 FYEKMQ (reference sequence). CDR3 length: 12 amino acids. The CDR3 DNA follows: TGTGCCAGCAGCGAAACTAGCTACGAGCAGTACTTC. It yields the protein CASSETSYEQYF.

The chain employs TRBV28 and TRBJ2-5; D gene ambiguous. Germline V gene data show CDR1 as MDHEN and CDR2 as SYDVKM. V was cut by 3 bases and J by 6 bases, with 5 bases left in between. The length of the CDR3 is 11 residues. The CDR3 DNA reads TGTGCCAGCAGTTTCGGACAGACCCAGTACTTC. Its protein product is CASSFGQTQYF.

The rearrangement uses TRBV30 and TRBJ1-3; TRBD1 matches 7 bases. The J segment lost 0 bases and the V segment lost 8 bases, leaving 4 bases of the junction unmatched. From germline, CDR1 is GTSNPN and CDR2 SVGIG (reference sequence). This CDR3 spans 13 amino acids. CDR3: CAGRGLSGNTIYF. The CDR3 DNA sequence: TGTGCCGGAAGGGGGCTCTCTGGAAACACCATATATTTT.

The V and J genes are TRBV4-2 and TRBJ1-1; TRBD1 matches at 7 bases. V shed 4 bases, J shed 1 base, and the junction held 6 bases outside the gene matches. The CDR3 extends over 15 amino acids. From germline, CDR1 is LGHNA and CDR2 YNFKEQ. This chain's CDR3 is CASSRRDSENTEAFF. The CDR3, as DNA: TGTGCCAGCAGCCGACGGGACAGCGAGAACACTGAAGCTTTCTTT.

V gene TRBV3-1 (or the pseudogene TRBV3-2) combines with J gene TRBJ1-2, with 8 bases identical to TRBD1. The CDR3 totals 13 residues. Germline assignment: CDR1 LGHDT and CDR2 YNNKEL (reference sequence). Trimming removed 4 bases from V and 8 bases from J; junction bases left unmatched: 6. CDR3: CASSRGQGQGYTF. In nucleotides, the CDR3 is TGTGCCAGCAGCCGAGGACAGGGCCAAGGCTACACCTTC.

The V gene is TRBV5-4, the J gene TRBJ2-7; D is perhaps TRBD2 (6 bases). This CDR3 contains 16 residues. V lost 4 bases to trimming and J lost 0 bases, with 17 bases between them. Germline-derived CDR1 and CDR2 are SGHNT and YYREEE (reference sequence). This CDR3 reads CASSAASGRSSYEQYF. The DNA of the CDR3 is TGTGCCAGCAGCGCGGCTAGTGGGAGGAGCTCCTACGAGCAGTACTTC.

The chain has TRBV7-9 and TRBJ2-3, with TRBD2 identical over 8 bases. The length of the CDR3 is 16 residues. Germline V gene lookup returns CDR1 SEHNR and CDR2 FQNEAQ (reference sequence). J was trimmed by 2 bases and V by 7 bases; bases with no gene match: 11. CDR3 protein: CASTTGTSSFTDTQYF. CDR3 sequence (DNA): TGTGCCAGCACCACCGGGACTAGTTCCTTCACAGATACGCAGTATTTT.

This rearrangement joins TRBV11-2 to TRBJ1-5, with a possible D match to TRBD1 (5 bases). V was pared by 0 bases and J by 1 base, with 7 bases between. Per germline, CDR1 SGHAT and CDR2 FQNNGV. This CDR3 contains 15 residues. The CDR3 sequence is CASSLESGSNQPQHF. For the CDR3, the DNA is TGTGCCAGCAGCTTAGAGTCAGGGAGCAATCAGCCCCAGCATTTT.

The rearrangement uses TRBV19 and TRBJ2-5; 9 bases align to TRBD2. This CDR3 has 15 residues. The J segment lost 3 bases and the V segment lost 3 bases, leaving 5 bases of the junction unmatched. Germline CDR1 reads LNHDA; CDR2 reads SQIVND (reference sequence). The CDR3 spells CASSIGASGEETQYF. CDR3 DNA: TGTGCCAGTAGTATTGGCGCTAGCGGGGAAGAGACCCAGTACTTC.

This rearrangement joins TRBV27 to TRBJ2-2; no definite D call. V gave up 5 bases and J gave up 7 bases, with 8 bases separating them. Per germline, CDR1 MNHEY and CDR2 SMNVEV (reference sequence). This CDR3 region has 12 residues. CDR3 protein: CASSPTRGELFF. In DNA, the CDR3 is TGTGCCAGCAGTCCGACACGCGGGGAGCTGTTTTTT.

The V gene is TRBV5-4, the J gene TRBJ1-2, with D possibly matching TRBD1 (6 bases). The germline V and J ends were trimmed by 4 bases and 4 bases, with 17 bases remaining between them. This CDR3 contains 15 residues. The germline gives CDR1 SGHNT, CDR2 YYREEE (reference sequence). This CDR3 reads CASSTKVWDTYGYTF. CDR3 nucleotides: TGTGCCAGCAGCACAAAGGTTTGGGACACCTATGGCTACACCTTC.

The genes are TRBV2 and TRBJ2-3; 10 positions match TRBD1. The CDR3 has 16 residues. J was trimmed by 2 bases and V by 4 bases; bases with no gene match: 6. Germline CDR1 and CDR2: SNHLY and FYNNEI. The CDR3 reads CASSAPGQGFTDTQYF. The CDR3 coding sequence is TGTGCCAGCAGTGCCCCGGGACAGGGGTTCACAGATACGCAGTATTTT. The complete variable domain, with remaining parts taken from reference TRBV2 and TRBJ2-3, reads EPEVTQTPSHQVTQMGQEVILRCVPISNHLYFYWYRQILGQKVEFLVSFYNNEISEKSEIFDDQFSVERPDGSNFTLKIRSTKLEDSAMYFCASSAPGQGFTDTQYFGPGTRLTVL.

The V gene is TRBV10-2, the J gene TRBJ2-5; D is unclear. V was clipped by 6 bases and J by 4 bases, with 9 bases between them. The CDR3 has 12 residues. The germline gives CDR1 WSHSY, CDR2 SAAADI. CDR3 DNA sequence: TGCGCCAGCAGCCTCATCGGAGAGACCCAGTACTTC. Its protein product is CASSLIGETQYF.

The J gene is TRBJ1-2, the V gene TRBV29-1, with D unresolved. CDR3 length: 15 amino acids. Germline V lookup: CDR1 SQVTM, CDR2 ANQGSEA. The V end lost 0 bases, the J end lost 8 bases, and 19 bases lay between the germline ends. The CDR3 DNA sequence: TGCAGCGTTGAAGACCCAACCGGCCCCCACGGGGGCTACACCTTC. Residues: CSVEDPTGPHGGYTF.

The chain is built from TRBV6-2 or TRBV6-3 and TRBJ1-2; 10 bases match TRBD1. V gave up 2 bases and J gave up 3 bases; unmatched junction bases: 9. CDR1 is MNHEY, CDR2 SVGEGT, per germline. CDR3 length equals 17 residues. The chain's CDR3 is CASSYPRDRGLYYGYTF. In DNA form, the CDR3 reads TGTGCCAGCAGTTACCCCCGGGACAGGGGACTCTACTATGGCTACACCTTC.

V and J are TRBV30 and TRBJ2-2; no clear D. V was shortened by 5 bases and J by 6 bases, with 19 bases between the two germline ends. This CDR3 spans 15 amino acids. Germline loops: CDR1 GTSNPN, CDR2 SVGIG (reference sequence). The CDR3 region is CAWAPRVLPAGELFF. The CDR3 DNA reads TGTGCCTGGGCCCCCCGAGTCCTTCCGGCCGGGGAGCTGTTTTTT.

This chain links TRBV19 with TRBJ2-2; 8 bases match TRBD1. The CDR3 extends over 16 amino acids. The germline CDR1 and CDR2 sequences are LNHDA and SQIVND (reference sequence). With V trimmed by 3 bases and J by 5 bases, 8 bases remained unmatched. The DNA for the CDR3 is TGTGCCAGTAGTATGCCGCAGGGGGCAGTTACCGGGGAGCTGTTTTTT. This translates into CASSMPQGAVTGELFF.

The J gene is TRBJ2-3, the V gene TRBV5-1; 11 positions match TRBD2. The CDR3 has 18 residues. The V and J ends lost 4 bases and 1 base, in that order; junction bases with no gene match: 11. Germline V gives CDR1 SGHRS, CDR2 YFSETQ. For the CDR3, the DNA is TGCGCCAGCAGCCGCCAAGAGCTAGCGGGGGGCCGCACAGATACGCAGTATTTT. This translates into CASSRQELAGGRTDTQYF.

This chain links TRBV28 with TRBJ1-4, with D possibly matching TRBD1 (5 bases). Trimming took off 5 bases at V and 3 bases at J, with 13 bases between the two ends. This CDR3 region has 15 residues. Germline CDR1 is MDHEN and CDR2 is SYDVKM. The CDR3 DNA sequence: TGTGCCAGCAGTCCCCCAGGGCGATCTAATGAAAAACTGTTTTTT. Amino acids: CASSPPGRSNEKLFF.

This chain joins TRBV7-9 and TRBJ1-5, with a possible D match to TRBD1 (5 bases). Germline CDR1 SEHNR, CDR2 FQNEAQ (reference sequence). This CDR3 contains 13 residues. Between the trimmed V and J ends, which lost 6 bases and 3 bases, there was a span of 9 bases. DNA for the CDR3: TGTGCCAGCAGATCGACAGTCAATCAGCCCCAGCATTTT. This encodes CASRSTVNQPQHF.

In its sample, this clone was seen once. V is TRBV9 and J is TRBJ2-2; D possibly corresponds to TRBD2 (5 bases). Germline-derived CDR1 and CDR2 are SGDLS and YYNGEE. The CDR3 consists of 15 residues. Trimming removed 0 bases from V and 3 bases from J, with 9 bases in between. The CDR3 here is CASSVATRDTGELFF. CDR3 sequence (DNA): TGTGCCAGCAGCGTAGCTACGAGGGACACCGGGGAGCTGTTTTTT.

The rearrangement links TRBV7-2 to TRBJ1-5; D uncertain. The V gene's germline CDR1 is SGHTA and CDR2 FQGNSA. This CDR3 region has 14 residues. V lost 2 bases and J 0 bases, leaving 5 bases between the germline ends. The CDR3 coding sequence is TGTGCCAGCAGCTTAAGTTATAGCAATCAGCCCCAGCATTTT. Translating it yields CASSLSYSNQPQHF.

This sequence joins TRBV5-4 and TRBJ2-2, with D uncertain. Germline loops: CDR1 SGHNT, CDR2 YYREEE (reference sequence). V was pared by 2 bases and J by 0 bases, with 8 bases between. The CDR3 consists of 15 residues. The CDR3 DNA follows: TGTGCCAGCAGCTTAGGGATTCCGAACACCGGGGAGCTGTTTTTT. Protein product: CASSLGIPNTGELFF.

The CDR3, as DNA: TGTGCCAGCAGTGAGTACACGAACACCGGGGAGCTGTTTTTT. This gives the protein CASSEYTNTGELFF. The V gene is TRBV2, the J gene TRBJ2-2; the D is unclear. Trimming pared 3 bases from V and 0 bases from J, leaving 5 bases between. The CDR3 sequence is 14 residues long. The germline gives CDR1 SNHLY, CDR2 FYNNEI.

The chain uses TRBV7-6 and TRBJ2-7, with D perhaps TRBD1 (5 bases). CDR1 is SGHVS and CDR2 is FNYEAQ in the germline V gene. V was clipped by 3 bases and J by 5 bases, with 14 bases between them. CDR3 size: 14 residues. In DNA form, the CDR3 reads TGTGCCAGCAGCTTGGGGCCCGGGTCGGACGAGCAGTACTTC. It is translated as CASSLGPGSDEQYF.